This T cell receptor beta chain was sequenced during a study of cytotoxic CD8 clonotypes in ibrutinib-treated CLL. Overall study: Included were 11 relapsed/refractory and about 14 treatment-naive patients, of whom 17 to 18 were IGHV unmutated. Study-level results: Age-matched healthy donor levels were exceeded by baseline clonality, which tracked circulating CD8+ T-cell counts.

Generated by immunoSEQ multiplex PCR, the TCRdb table keeps only in-frame clones and is missing some. Of 150,000 or so clones in the sample, 70% to 85% are singletons; the top ten hold 3.5% to 5.5%. The ends lost 9 bases at V and 7 bases at J; junction bases unmatched: 23. The germline V gene has CDR1 SGHTA and CDR2 FQGNSA. The CDR3 is 18 amino acids. This clone was seen only once. Its antigen is still unknown. This chain connects TRBV7-2 to TRBJ1-4, with 7 bases fitting TRBD1. The sample in question was PBMCs, obtained after 24 months of ibrutinib treatment. The source of this sequence is a human donor with chronic lymphocytic leukemia. The CDR3 reads CASNAKKYSGTDGEKLFF. The CDR3 DNA follows: TGTGCCAGTAATGCTAAAAAATACTCCGGGACAGATGGTGAAAAACTGTTTTTT.